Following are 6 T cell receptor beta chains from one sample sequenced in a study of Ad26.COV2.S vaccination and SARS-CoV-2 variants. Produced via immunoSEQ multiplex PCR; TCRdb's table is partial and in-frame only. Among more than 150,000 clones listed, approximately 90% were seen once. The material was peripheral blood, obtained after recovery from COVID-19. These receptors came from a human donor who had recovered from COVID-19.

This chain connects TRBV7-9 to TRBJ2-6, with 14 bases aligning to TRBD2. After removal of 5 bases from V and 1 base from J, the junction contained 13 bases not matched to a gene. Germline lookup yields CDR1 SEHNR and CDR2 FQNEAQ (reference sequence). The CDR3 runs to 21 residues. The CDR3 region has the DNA TGTGCCAGCAGCATTGGGACTAGCGGGGGTCATAGCCCTTCTGGGGCCAACGTCCTGACTTTC. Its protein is CASSIGTSGGHSPSGANVLTF.

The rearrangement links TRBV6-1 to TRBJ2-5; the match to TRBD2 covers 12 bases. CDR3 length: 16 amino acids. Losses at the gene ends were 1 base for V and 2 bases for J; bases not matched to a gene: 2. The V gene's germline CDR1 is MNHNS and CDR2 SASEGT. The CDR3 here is CASSEGTSGIQETQYF. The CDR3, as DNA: TGTGCCAGCAGTGAAGGGACTAGCGGGATACAAGAGACCCAGTACTTC.

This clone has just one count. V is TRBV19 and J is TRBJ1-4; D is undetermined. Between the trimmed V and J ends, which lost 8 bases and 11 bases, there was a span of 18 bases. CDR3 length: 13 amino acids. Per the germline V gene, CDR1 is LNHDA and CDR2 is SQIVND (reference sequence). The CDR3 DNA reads TGTGCCAGTCTAACTGTGTCCGAAGGGAAACTGTTTTTT. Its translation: CASLTVSEGKLFF.

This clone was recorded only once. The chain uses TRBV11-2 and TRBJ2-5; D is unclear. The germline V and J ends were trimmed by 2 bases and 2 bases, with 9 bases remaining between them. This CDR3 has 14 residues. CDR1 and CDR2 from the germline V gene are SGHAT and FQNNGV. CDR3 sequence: CASSLWADQETQYF. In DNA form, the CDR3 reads TGTGCCAGCAGCTTATGGGCGGATCAAGAGACCCAGTACTTC.

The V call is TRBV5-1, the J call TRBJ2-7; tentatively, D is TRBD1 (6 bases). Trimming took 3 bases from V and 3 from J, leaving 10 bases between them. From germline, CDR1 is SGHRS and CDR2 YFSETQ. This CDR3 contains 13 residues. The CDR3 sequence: CASSWDIDYEQYF. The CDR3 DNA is TGCGCCAGCAGCTGGGACATTGACTACGAGCAGTACTTC.

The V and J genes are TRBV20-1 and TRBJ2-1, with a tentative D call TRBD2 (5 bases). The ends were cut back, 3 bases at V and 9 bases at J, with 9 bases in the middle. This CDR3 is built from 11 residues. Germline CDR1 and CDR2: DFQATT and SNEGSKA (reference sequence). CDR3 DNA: TGCAGTGCTAGTACTAGTGCTGAGCAGTTCTTC. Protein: CSASTSAEQFF.